The rows below give T cell receptor beta chains drawn from one sample of a study of T cells after yellow fever vaccination. Each CDR3 protein gets one entry after TCRdb re-called the 5' RACE reads with MiXCR. The sample lists about 240,000 distinct CDR3 sequences, roughly 7.2% occurring once. The specimen was CD4+ T cells sorted from PBMCs, collected 15 days after the yellow fever booster vaccination. The receptors stem from a young man who received the YFV17D yellow fever vaccine. CDR3s include the opening cysteine and the closing phenylalanine or tryptophan. The D gene is left open where the match is weak. Clone size is shown for a subset of rows, as once, few, many or a class of expanded clone.

>TRBJ2-5|many|-|TRBV7-9
TGTGCCAGTACCAGTACGCGGAGCGGAGAGACCCAGTACTTC
CASTSTRSGETQYF
>TRBJ2-2|-|-|TRBV5-4
TGTGCCAGCGGACTCTATTCTACCCCAGCCACACCCGGGGAGCTGTTTTTT
CASGLYSTPATPGELFF
>TRBJ1-1|many|-|TRBV7-8
TGTGCCAGCAGCTTTAGGGGGGGTGAAGCTTTCTTT
CASSFRGGEAFF
>TRBJ2-7|-|TRBD1|TRBV6-2/TRBV6-3
TGTGCCAGCAGAGCGCCGGGGACAGGGATAGAGCAGTACTTC
CASRAPGTGIEQYF
>TRBJ1-1|-|-|TRBV6-1
TGTGCCAGCAGGCGGGGGGGGGCTAGTGAAGCTTTCTTT
CASRRGGASEAFF
>TRBJ2-5|-|-|TRBV7-2
TGTGCCAGCAGCTTAGAAGTTACAGAGACCCAGTACTTC
CASSLEVTETQYF
>TRBJ2-1|few|TRBD1|TRBV28
TGTGCCAGCAGTACCGGGACAGGGCATGAGCAGTTCTTC
CASSTGTGHEQFF
>TRBJ2-7|few|-|TRBV3-1
TGTGCCAGCAGCCAAGAACACCACTCCTACGAGCAGTACTTC
CASSQEHHSYEQYF
>TRBJ1-5|-|-|TRBV7-2
TGTGCCAGCAGCGATGGGTCTGTCCAGCCCCAGCATTTT
CASSDGSVQPQHF
>TRBJ2-1|many|-|TRBV10-3
TGTGCCATCAGTGAGTCAGGTAGGGACAAAAACAATGAGCAGTTCTTC
CAISESGRDKNNEQFF
>TRBJ2-7|many|TRBD1|TRBV10-2
TGCGCCAGCAGGACGGACAGGGGGTTCACTTACGAGCAGTACTTC
CASRTDRGFTYEQYF
>TRBJ2-5|-|TRBD2|TRBV7-2
TGTGCCAGCAGCTTACCGGGAGGGATGTTGAAGACCCAGTACTTC
CASSLPGGMLKTQYF
>TRBJ2-5|many|-|TRBV2
TGTGCCAGCAGTGAAGCCAGCCGGAGACAACAAGAGACCCAGTACTTC
CASSEASRRQQETQYF
>TRBJ1-1|few|TRBD1|TRBV28
TGTGCCAGCAGTCCACGGCGGGGTCAGGGGGCCGGCACTGAAGCTTTCTTT
CASSPRRGQGAGTEAFF
>TRBJ2-1|-|TRBD1|TRBV20-1
TGCAGTGCTAGTTTTGCTAGGACAGGGACCTACAATGAGCAGTTCTTC
CSASFARTGTYNEQFF
>TRBJ2-5|few|-|TRBV29-1
TGCAGCGTTGCCGAAAACAGCCAAGAGACCCAGTACTTC
CSVAENSQETQYF
>TRBJ2-7|few|-|TRBV6-5
TGTGCCAGCAGTTACTCGGAAGGGCTCGAGCAGTACTTC
CASSYSEGLEQYF
>TRBJ1-2|few|-|TRBV5-1
TGCGCCAGCAGCAGAGGTTGGGGCGGGGGCTACACCTTC
CASSRGWGGGYTF
>TRBJ2-3|-|-|TRBV10-3
TGTGCCATCAGGACGTCAGATACGCAGTATTTT
CAIRTSDTQYF
>TRBJ1-2|many|-|TRBV20-1
TGCAGTGTTAAACTACAGGTATTGGGCGGCTACACCTTC
CSVKLQVLGGYTF
>TRBJ2-1|few|TRBD2|TRBV18
TGTGCCAGCTCACCGATAATAGCGGGTCACAATGAGCAGTTCTTC
CASSPIIAGHNEQFF
>TRBJ1-3|few|-|TRBV20-1
TGCAGTGCCCATCCCGCGGGGGTAGCAGGAAACACCATATATTTT
CSAHPAGVAGNTIYF
>TRBJ2-5|many|TRBD2|TRBV5-1
TGCGCCAGCACTAGCGGGAGGGCCAGAGAGACCCAGTACTTC
CASTSGRARETQYF
>TRBJ1-5|few|-|TRBV27
TGTGCCAGCAGTTTATCTTTTCTGGGCAGTCAGCCCCAGCATTTT
CASSLSFLGSQPQHF
>TRBJ2-5|-|-|TRBV20-1
TGCAGTGCTAGAGACCTTGGACTAAAAGAGACCCAGTACTTC
CSARDLGLKETQYF
>TRBJ2-7|-|-|TRBV10-2
TGCGCCAGCAGTGAAGGCTTTGGCGAGCAGTACTTC
CASSEGFGEQYF
>TRBJ2-2|many|-|TRBV12-3/TRBV12-4
TGTGCCAGCAGTTTTGGCGCCGGGGAGCTGTTTTTT
CASSFGAGELFF
>TRBJ2-5|many|-|TRBV28
TGTGCCAGCAGTTCTTTCCAAGAGACCCAGTACTTC
CASSSFQETQYF
>TRBJ2-7|-|-|TRBV5-1
TGCGCCAGCAGCTTGGGAGGGGTCAGGCTTAGCTACGAGCAGTACTTC
CASSLGGVRLSYEQYF
>TRBJ2-1|many|-|TRBV11-2
TGTGCCAGCAGCTTAGAGGCAGGGCTCAATGAGCAGTTCTTC
CASSLEAGLNEQFF
>TRBJ2-1|-|-|TRBV10-3
TGTGCCATCAGAAGTCCGGGCTCCTACAATGAGCAGTTCTTC
CAIRSPGSYNEQFF
>TRBJ2-1|many|TRBD2|TRBV12-3/TRBV12-4
TGTGCCAGCAGTGCTCCGGGACTAGCGACAAGCTCCTACAATGAGCAGTTCTTC
CASSAPGLATSSYNEQFF
>TRBJ1-4|few|-|TRBV7-8
TGTGCCAGCAGTTCCAAGAGGGCTGCTAATGAAAAACTGTTTTTT
CASSSKRAANEKLFF
>TRBJ2-2|-|TRBD2|TRBV27
TGTGCCAGCAGTTCGGGACTAATAACCGGGGAGCTGTTTTTT
CASSSGLITGELFF
>TRBJ2-6|-|TRBD1|TRBV9
TGTGCCAGCAGCCCCCGACAGGGGGCGTCGCGTGGGGCCAACGTCCTGACTTTC
CASSPRQGASRGANVLTF
>TRBJ1-1|few|TRBD1|TRBV12-3/TRBV12-4
TGTGCCAGCACCAATCCCGGGACAGGGGGCTTGGCTTTCTTT
CASTNPGTGGLAFF
>TRBJ2-1|few|-|TRBV20-1
TGCAGTGCGCCGAGGATCGCCTCTACCTACAATGAGCAGTTCTTC
CSAPRIASTYNEQFF
>TRBJ1-1|many|-|TRBV28
TGTGCCAGCAGCACGGAATACACTGAAGCTTTCTTT
CASSTEYTEAFF
>TRBJ2-7|many|TRBD2|TRBV4-1
TGCGCCAGCAGCCAAGAATATGTCCTAGCGGGAAACGAGCAGTACTTC
CASSQEYVLAGNEQYF
>TRBJ1-5|-|-|TRBV7-2
TGTGCCAGCAGCTTAAGTTCGAGGAGCAATCAGCCCCAGCATTTT
CASSLSSRSNQPQHF
>TRBJ2-2|-|TRBD2|TRBV4-2
TGTGCCAGCAGCCAAGCGGGGGGGGCTACCGGGGAGCTGTTTTTT
CASSQAGGATGELFF
>TRBJ2-5|few|TRBD2|TRBV27
TGTGCCAGCAGGGCGGGACTAGTTCGAGAGACCCAGTACTTC
CASRAGLVRETQYF
>TRBJ2-2|few|TRBD1|TRBV10-3
TGTGCCATCAGCCCGACGGGACAGGGAACCACCGGGGAGCTGTTTTTT
CAISPTGQGTTGELFF
>TRBJ2-3|many|TRBD1|TRBV20-1
TGCAGTGCTACGACAGGGTCCCGCACAGATACGCAGTATTTT
CSATTGSRTDTQYF
>TRBJ2-2|few|-|TRBV20-1
TGCAGTGCCCAAAGCGTGACGGGGCCGTTAAACACCGGGGAGCTGTTTTTT
CSAQSVTGPLNTGELFF
>TRBJ2-7|many|TRBD1|TRBV27
TGTGCCAGCAGAATCACCGGCGCCGGACAGGAGACCTACGAGCAGTACTTC
CASRITGAGQETYEQYF
>TRBJ2-7|few|TRBD2|TRBV3-1
TGTGCCAGCAGCCCCATCTCCGGGACTAGCGGAGGCGAGCAGTACTTC
CASSPISGTSGGEQYF
>TRBJ1-5|-|-|TRBV6-5
TGTGCCAGCAGTTACAGGGAGGGGGGCAAGCCCCAGCATTTT
CASSYREGGKPQHF
>TRBJ2-3|many|-|TRBV11-2
TGTGCCAGCAGCTTAACCAGGTCCTCCCGTGATACGCAGTATTTT
CASSLTRSSRDTQYF
>TRBJ2-5|few|-|TRBV29-1
TGCAGCGTTGAAAGGACAAGTCAAGAGACCCAGTACTTC
CSVERTSQETQYF
>TRBJ2-2|-|-|TRBV7-2
TGTGCCAGCAGCTTGACAGCCAACACCGGGCAGCTGTTTTTT
CASSLTANTGQLFF
>TRBJ2-5|many|-|TRBV4-3
TGCGCCAGCAGCCAAAACCCGGGCGGCCAAGAGACCCAGTACTTC
CASSQNPGGQETQYF
>TRBJ1-1|few|-|TRBV18
TGTGCCAGCTCAGGAACGGTCGGGGGCGACATGAACACTGAAGCTTTCTTT
CASSGTVGGDMNTEAFF
>TRBJ2-5|-|TRBD1|TRBV20-1
TGCAGTGCTAGAGGGGACAGGGGGAGCAAGGAGACCCAGTACTTC
CSARGDRGSKETQYF
>TRBJ2-3|many|-|TRBV3-1
TGTGCCAGCAGCCATGAACTGGGACGGAGATCATCGGATACGCAGTATTTT
CASSHELGRRSSDTQYF
>TRBJ2-5|few|-|TRBV7-2
TGTGCCAGCAGCTTAGCGCTGGAGATGGGTTTTGGGGAGACCCAGTACTTC
CASSLALEMGFGETQYF
>TRBJ1-4|-|TRBD1|TRBV18
TGTGCCAGCTCACCACCGGGACAGGCGGGTGAAAAACTGTTTTTT
CASSPPGQAGEKLFF
>TRBJ2-7|few|-|TRBV6-5
TGTGCCAGCAGGTCCCGGATTAGCTCCTACGAGCAGTACTTC
CASRSRISSYEQYF